Listed here is a single T cell receptor (beta chain). Here immunoSEQ multiplex PCR was the method, and the copy in TCRdb shows in-frame clones only, minus some. The sample contains under 850,000 clones, more than 75% of which appear only once. The sample originates from a study of shared T cell receptors in the human thymus. The CDR3 length is 13 residues. The germline V and J ends were trimmed by 6 bases and 12 bases, with 21 bases remaining between them. Per the germline V gene, CDR1 is SGHDN and CDR2 is FVKESK. These data also formed part of another study, on human thymus T cells. Per that paper: Congenital heart defects were the reason for the corrective surgery that the donors, healthy Finnish infants, were having. Seemingly biased V and J gene usage marked thymic and blood repertoires.

The chain is built from TRBV14 and TRBJ2-7, with a tentative D call TRBD2 (6 bases). The sequence was obtained from a boy under two years old with a congenital heart defect. Sequencing was performed on thymocytes. CDR3 nucleotide sequence: TGTGCCAGCAGACGAATCAGGGAGGCCTTAACGTACTTC. Encoded protein: CASRRIREALTYF.